What follows describes a single TCR beta chain. What it binds is unknown. Some clones are missing from TCRdb's copy, which holds only in-frame ones; the method was immunoSEQ multiplex PCR. The sample lists about 30,000 clones, about 95% occurring once. Adolescents were screened for latent TB by skin test and IGRA. The sample is drawn from a study of T cells in tuberculosis. Study-level results: Active tuberculosis TCR-alpha repertoires lay closer to GMM-specific TCRs than IGRA-negative controls, suggesting clonal expansion.

Per germline, CDR1 SGHRS and CDR2 YFSETQ. Trimming cost V 7 bases and J 0 bases, with 8 bases left between them. The CDR3 spans 14 residues. The V and J genes are TRBV5-1 and TRBJ2-6, with no clear D. The sequence came from a donor between 10 and 29 years old with latent tuberculosis or without tuberculosis infection. Input material: PBMCs. CDR3 DNA sequence: TGCGCCAGCCAACTCCTCTCTGGGGCCAACGTCCTGACTTTC. Translation: CASQLLSGANVLTF.